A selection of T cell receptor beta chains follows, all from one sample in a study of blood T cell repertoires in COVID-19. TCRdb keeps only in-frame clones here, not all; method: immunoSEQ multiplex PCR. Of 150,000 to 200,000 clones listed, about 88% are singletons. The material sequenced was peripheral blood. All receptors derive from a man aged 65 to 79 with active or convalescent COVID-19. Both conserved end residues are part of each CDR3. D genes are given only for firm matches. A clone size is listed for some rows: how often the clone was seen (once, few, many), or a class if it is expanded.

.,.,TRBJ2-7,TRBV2,CASSEMGPYEQYF,TGTGCCAGCAGTGAAATGGGGCCCTACGAGCAGTACTTC
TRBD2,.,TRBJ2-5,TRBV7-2,CASSSRLGRGSTQYF,TGTGCCAGCAGCTCAAGACTGGGGCGGGGGTCGACCCAGTACTTC
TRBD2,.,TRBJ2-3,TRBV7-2,CASSLQTSGGTTFSGTQYF,TGTGCCAGCAGCCTCCAGACTAGCGGGGGGACCACCTTTTCGGGTACGCAGTATTTT
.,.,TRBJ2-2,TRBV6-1,CASSAFRTAGTGELFF,TGTGCCAGCAGTGCTTTCAGGACAGCGGGGACCGGGGAGCTGTTTTTT
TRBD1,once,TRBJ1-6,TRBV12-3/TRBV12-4,CASSTDRGSPLHF,TGTGCCAGCAGTACGGACAGGGGATCACCCCTCCACTTT
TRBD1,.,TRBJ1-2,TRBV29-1,CSVVGTDNYGYTF,TGCAGCGTTGTCGGGACAGATAACTATGGCTACACCTTC
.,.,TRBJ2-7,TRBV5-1,CASSPSPRAEQYF,TGCGCCAGCAGCCCCTCCCCGCGGGCCGAGCAGTACTTC
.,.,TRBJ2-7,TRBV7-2,CASTSPGVASYEQYF,TGTGCCAGCACCAGCCCAGGGGTGGCCTCCTACGAGCAGTACTTC
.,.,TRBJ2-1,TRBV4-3,CASSQEPGGITNEQFF,TGCGCCAGCAGCCAAGAACCTGGAGGGATAACAAATGAGCAGTTCTTC
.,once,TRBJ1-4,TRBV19,CASSIGSGDEKLFF,TGTGCCAGTAGTATCGGATCAGGGGATGAAAAACTGTTTTTT
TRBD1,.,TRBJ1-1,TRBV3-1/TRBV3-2,CASTIQQGAAEAFF,TGTGCCAGCACAATACAACAGGGGGCAGCTGAAGCTTTCTTT
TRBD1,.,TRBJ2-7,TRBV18,CASSPGTGTEQYF,TGTGCCAGCTCACCCGGGACAGGGACCGAGCAGTACTTC
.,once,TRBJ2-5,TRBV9,CASSPTPGREEETQYF,TGTGCCAGCAGCCCTACCCCCGGGAGAGAAGAAGAGACCCAGTACTTC
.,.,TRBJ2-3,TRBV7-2,CASSPRGGTTDTQYF,TGTGCCAGCAGCCCCCGCGGCGGGACGACAGATACGCAGTATTTT
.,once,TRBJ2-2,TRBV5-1,CASSGAAMNTGELFF,TGCGCCAGCAGCGGGGCTGCGATGAACACCGGGGAGCTGTTTTTT
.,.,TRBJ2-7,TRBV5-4,CASSSPRTGISYEQYF,TGTGCCAGCAGCTCCCCCCGGACGGGAATCTCCTACGAGCAGTACTTC
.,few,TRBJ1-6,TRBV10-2,CASSAPDRGYNSPLHF,TGCGCCAGCAGTGCCCCAGATAGGGGCTATAATTCACCCCTCCACTTT
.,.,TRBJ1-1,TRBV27,CASRTGHLNTEAFF,TGTGCCAGCAGGACGGGACATTTGAACACTGAAGCTTTCTTT
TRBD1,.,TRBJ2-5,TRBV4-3,CASSPGQKETQYF,TGCGCCAGCAGCCCGGGACAGAAAGAGACCCAGTACTTC
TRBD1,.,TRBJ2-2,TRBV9,CASSPRDRGTGGELFF,TGTGCCAGCAGCCCGAGGGACAGGGGGACCGGCGGGGAGCTGTTTTTT
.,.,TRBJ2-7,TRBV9,CASSVSGEAAYEQYF,TGTGCCAGCAGCGTGTCCGGGGAGGCGGCCTACGAGCAGTACTTC
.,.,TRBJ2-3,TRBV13,CASSLVVGAQYF,TGTGCCAGCAGCTTAGTGGTAGGGGCGCAGTATTTT
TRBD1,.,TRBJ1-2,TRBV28,CASSAQGAGYGYTF,TGTGCCAGCAGTGCACAGGGGGCCGGCTATGGCTACACCTTC
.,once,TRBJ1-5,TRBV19,CASSIWAGGNQPQHF,TGTGCCAGTAGTATTTGGGCAGGGGGCAATCAGCCCCAGCATTTT
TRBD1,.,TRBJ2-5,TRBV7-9,CASSLSRTGPQETQYF,TGTGCCAGCAGCTTATCGCGGACAGGGCCCCAAGAGACCCAGTACTTC
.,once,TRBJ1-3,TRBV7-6,CASSTRAGNTIYF,TGTGCCAGCAGTACGAGGGCTGGAAACACCATATATTTT
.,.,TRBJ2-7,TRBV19,CASTARGRFPFGEQYF,TGTGCCAGTACCGCGCGGGGACGGTTCCCCTTCGGCGAGCAGTACTTC